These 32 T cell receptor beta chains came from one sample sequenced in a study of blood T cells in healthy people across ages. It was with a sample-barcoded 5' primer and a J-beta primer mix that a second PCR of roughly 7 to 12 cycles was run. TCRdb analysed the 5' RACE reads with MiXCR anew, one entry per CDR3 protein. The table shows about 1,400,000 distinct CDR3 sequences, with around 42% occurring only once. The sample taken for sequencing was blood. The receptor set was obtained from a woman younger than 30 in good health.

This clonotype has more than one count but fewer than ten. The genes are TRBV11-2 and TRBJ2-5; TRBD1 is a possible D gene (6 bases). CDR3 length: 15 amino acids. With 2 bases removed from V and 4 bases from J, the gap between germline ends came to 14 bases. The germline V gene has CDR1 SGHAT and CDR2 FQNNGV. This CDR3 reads CASSLSIQGGETQYF. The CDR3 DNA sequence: TGTGCCAGCAGCTTATCAATACAGGGTGGAGAGACCCAGTACTTC.

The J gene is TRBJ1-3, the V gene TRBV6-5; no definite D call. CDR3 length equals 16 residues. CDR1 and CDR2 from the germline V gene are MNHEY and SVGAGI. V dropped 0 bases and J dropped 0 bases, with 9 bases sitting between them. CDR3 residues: CASSYSGSSSGNTIYF. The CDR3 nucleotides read TGTGCCAGCAGTTACTCTGGCTCGAGCTCTGGAAACACCATATATTTT.

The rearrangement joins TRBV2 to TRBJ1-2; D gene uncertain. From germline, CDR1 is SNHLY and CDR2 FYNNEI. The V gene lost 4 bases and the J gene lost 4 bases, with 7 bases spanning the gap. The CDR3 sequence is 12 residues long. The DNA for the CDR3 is TGTGCCAGCAGTGCCGTCCTCTATGGCTACACCTTC. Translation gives CASSAVLYGYTF.

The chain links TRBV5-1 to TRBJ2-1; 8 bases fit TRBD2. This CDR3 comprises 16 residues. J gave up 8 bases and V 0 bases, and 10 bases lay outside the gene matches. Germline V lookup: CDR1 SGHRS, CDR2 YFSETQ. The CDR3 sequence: CASSLVNRGGQDEQFF. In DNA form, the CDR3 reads TGCGCCAGCAGCTTGGTTAACCGGGGGGGCCAGGATGAGCAGTTCTTC.

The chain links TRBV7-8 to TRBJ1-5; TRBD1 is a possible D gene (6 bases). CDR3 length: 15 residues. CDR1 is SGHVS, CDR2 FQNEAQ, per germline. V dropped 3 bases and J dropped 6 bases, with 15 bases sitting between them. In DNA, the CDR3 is TGTGCCAGCAGCTTTGAGGGACATGTGGGTCAGCCCCAGCATTTT. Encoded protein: CASSFEGHVGQPQHF.

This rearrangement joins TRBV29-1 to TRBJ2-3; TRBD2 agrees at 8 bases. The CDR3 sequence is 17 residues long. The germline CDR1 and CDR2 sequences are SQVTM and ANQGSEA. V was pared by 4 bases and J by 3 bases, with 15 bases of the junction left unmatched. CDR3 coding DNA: TGCAGCGTTGGTTCTGGCGGGAGGCCTGATGGGACAGATACGCAGTATTTT. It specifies CSVGSGGRPDGTDTQYF.

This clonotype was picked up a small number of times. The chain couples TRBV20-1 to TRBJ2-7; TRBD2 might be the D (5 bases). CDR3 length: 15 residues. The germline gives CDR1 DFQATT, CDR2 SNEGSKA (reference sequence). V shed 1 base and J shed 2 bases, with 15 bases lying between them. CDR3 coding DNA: TGCAGTGCTAGAGGTGTGGGAGAGGCGACCTACGAGCAGTACTTC. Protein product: CSARGVGEATYEQYF.

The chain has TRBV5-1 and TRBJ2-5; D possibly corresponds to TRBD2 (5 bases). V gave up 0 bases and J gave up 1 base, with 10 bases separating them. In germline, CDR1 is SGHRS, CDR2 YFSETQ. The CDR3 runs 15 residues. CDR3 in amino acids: CASSLAVGSQETQYF. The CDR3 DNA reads TGCGCCAGCAGCTTGGCGGTGGGGAGCCAAGAGACCCAGTACTTC.

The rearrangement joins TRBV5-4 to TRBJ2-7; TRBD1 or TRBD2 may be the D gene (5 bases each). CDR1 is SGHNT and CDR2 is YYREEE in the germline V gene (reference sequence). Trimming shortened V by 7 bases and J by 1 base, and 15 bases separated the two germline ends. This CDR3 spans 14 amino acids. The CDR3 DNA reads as TGTGCCAGCGGCAACCGGGGACGGTCCTACGAGCAGTACTTC. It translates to CASGNRGRSYEQYF.

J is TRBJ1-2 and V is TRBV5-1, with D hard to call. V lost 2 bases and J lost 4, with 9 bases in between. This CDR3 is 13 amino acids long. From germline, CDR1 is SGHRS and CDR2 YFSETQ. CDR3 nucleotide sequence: TGCGCCAGCAGCTTTGATAGTGTCTATGGCTACACCTTC. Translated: CASSFDSVYGYTF.

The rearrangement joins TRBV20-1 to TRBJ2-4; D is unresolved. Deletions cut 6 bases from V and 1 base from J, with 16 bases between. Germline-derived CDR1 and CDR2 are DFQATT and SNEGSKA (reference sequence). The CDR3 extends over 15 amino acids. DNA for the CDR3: TGCAGTGCCGAGGACGCTCCGGCGGCCAAAAACATTCAGTACTTC. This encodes CSAEDAPAAKNIQYF.

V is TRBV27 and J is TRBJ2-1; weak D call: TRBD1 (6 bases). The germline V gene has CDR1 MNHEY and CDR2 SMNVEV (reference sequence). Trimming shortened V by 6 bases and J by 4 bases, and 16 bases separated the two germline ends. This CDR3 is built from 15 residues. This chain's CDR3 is CASSPRDTQYNEQFF. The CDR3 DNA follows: TGTGCCAGCAGCCCCCGGGACACCCAATACAATGAGCAGTTCTTC.

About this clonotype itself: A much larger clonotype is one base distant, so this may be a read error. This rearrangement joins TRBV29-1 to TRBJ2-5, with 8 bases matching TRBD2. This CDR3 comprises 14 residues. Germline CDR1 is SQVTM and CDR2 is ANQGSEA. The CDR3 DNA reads TGCAGCGTTGATGGTAGCGGGGTTCGGGAGACCCGGTACTTC. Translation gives CSVDGSGVRETRYF.

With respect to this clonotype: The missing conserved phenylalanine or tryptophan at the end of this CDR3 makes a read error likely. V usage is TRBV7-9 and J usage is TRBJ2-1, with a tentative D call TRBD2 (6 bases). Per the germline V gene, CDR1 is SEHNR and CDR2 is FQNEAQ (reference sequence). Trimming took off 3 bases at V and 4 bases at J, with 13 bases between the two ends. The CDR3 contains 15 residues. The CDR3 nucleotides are TGTGCCAGCAGCTTGGCGGGGTCCGCGTACAATGAGCAGTTCATC. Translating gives CASSLAGSAYNEQFI.

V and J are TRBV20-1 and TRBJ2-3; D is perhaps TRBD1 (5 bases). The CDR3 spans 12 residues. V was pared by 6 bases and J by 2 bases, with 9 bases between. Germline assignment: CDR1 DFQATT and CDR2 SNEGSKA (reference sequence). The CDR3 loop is CSAGPPTDTQYF. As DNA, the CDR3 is TGCAGTGCGGGGCCCCCCACAGATACGCAGTATTTT.

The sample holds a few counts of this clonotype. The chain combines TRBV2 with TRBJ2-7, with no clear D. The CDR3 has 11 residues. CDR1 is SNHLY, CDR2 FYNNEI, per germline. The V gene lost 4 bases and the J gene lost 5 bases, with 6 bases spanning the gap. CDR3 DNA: TGTGCCAGCAGTGTTACTCACGAGCAGTACTTC. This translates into CASSVTHEQYF. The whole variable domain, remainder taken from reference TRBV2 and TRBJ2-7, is EPEVTQTPSHQVTQMGQEVILRCVPISNHLYFYWYRQILGQKVEFLVSFYNNEISEKSEIFDDQFSVERPDGSNFTLKIRSTKLEDSAMYFCASSVTHEQYFGPGTRLTVT.

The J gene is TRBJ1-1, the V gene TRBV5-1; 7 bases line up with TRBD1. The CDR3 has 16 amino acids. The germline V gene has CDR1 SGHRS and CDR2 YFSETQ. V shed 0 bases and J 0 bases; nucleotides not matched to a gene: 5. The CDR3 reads CASSLVAGGLNTEAFF. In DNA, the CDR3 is TGCGCCAGCAGCTTGGTGGCAGGGGGATTGAACACTGAAGCTTTCTTT.

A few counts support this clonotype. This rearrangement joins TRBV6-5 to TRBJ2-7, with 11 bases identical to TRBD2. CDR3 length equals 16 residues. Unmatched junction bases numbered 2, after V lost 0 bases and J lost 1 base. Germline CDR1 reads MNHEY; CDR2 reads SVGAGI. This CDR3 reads CASSYSTSGGSYEQYF. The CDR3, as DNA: TGTGCCAGCAGTTACTCCACTAGCGGGGGTTCCTACGAGCAGTACTTC.

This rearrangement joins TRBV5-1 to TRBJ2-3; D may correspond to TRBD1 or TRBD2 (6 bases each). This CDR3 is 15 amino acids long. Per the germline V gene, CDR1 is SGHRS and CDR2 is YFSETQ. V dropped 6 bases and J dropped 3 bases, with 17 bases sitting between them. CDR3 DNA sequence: TGCGCCAGCACTCCTCGGAGGGGGATAACAGATACGCAGTATTTT. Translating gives CASTPRRGITDTQYF.

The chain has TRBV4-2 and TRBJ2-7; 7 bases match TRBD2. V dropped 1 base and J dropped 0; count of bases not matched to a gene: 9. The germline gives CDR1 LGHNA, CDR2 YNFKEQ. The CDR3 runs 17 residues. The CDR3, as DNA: TGTGCCAGCAGCCAAGCGGGGAGGGAGGTAAGCTCCTACGAGCAGTACTTC. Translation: CASSQAGREVSSYEQYF.

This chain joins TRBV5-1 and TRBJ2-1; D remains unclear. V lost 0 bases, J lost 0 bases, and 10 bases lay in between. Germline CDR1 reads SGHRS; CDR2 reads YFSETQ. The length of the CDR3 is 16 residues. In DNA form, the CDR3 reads TGCGCCAGCAGCTTGGCCATTCGTACCTCCTACAATGAGCAGTTCTTC. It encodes CASSLAIRTSYNEQFF.

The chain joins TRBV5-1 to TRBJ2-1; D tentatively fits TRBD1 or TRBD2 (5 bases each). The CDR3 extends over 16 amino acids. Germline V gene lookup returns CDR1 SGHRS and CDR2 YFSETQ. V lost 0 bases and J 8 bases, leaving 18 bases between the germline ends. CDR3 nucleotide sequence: TGCGCCAGCAGCTTGGCTTCTCCCGCCCGAGGGGATGAGCAGTTCTTC. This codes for CASSLASPARGDEQFF.

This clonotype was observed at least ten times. This CDR3 reads CASSLGQKANVLTF. The CDR3 region has the DNA TGTGCCAGCAGTTTGGGACAGAAGGCCAACGTCCTGACTTTC. The J gene is TRBJ2-6, the V gene TRBV28; 7 bases agree with TRBD1. The V gene's germline CDR1 is MDHEN and CDR2 SYDVKM. J lost 6 bases, V lost 3 bases, and 2 bases had no gene match. The CDR3 is 14 amino acids.

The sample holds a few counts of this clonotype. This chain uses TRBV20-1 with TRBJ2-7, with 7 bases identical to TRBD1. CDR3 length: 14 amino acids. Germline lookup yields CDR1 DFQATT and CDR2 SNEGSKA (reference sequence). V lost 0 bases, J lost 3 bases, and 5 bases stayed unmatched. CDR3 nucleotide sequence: TGCAGTGCTAGAGATCCGGACAGGATCTACGAGCAGTACTTC. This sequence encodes CSARDPDRIYEQYF.

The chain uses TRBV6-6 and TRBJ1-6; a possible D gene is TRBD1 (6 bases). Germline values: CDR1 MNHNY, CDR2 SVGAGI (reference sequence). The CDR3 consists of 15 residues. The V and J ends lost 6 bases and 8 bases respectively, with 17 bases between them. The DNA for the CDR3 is TGTGCCAGCAGGCCTTTACAGGGACGGGATTCACCCCTCCACTTT. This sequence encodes CASRPLQGRDSPLHF.

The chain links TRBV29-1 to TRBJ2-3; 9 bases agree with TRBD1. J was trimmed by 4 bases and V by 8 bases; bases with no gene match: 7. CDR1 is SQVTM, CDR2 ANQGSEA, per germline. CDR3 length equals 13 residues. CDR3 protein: CSLGQGGADTQYF. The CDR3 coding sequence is TGCAGCCTGGGACAGGGAGGTGCAGATACGCAGTATTTT.

In DNA form, the CDR3 reads TGTGCCAGTATCAATCCGGGACAGGGGGCCTATGGCTACACCTTC. Its protein product is CASINPGQGAYGYTF. J is TRBJ1-2 and V is TRBV19, with 12 bases fitting TRBD1. Germline V gene data show CDR1 as LNHDA and CDR2 as SQIVND (reference sequence). The V segment lost 7 bases and the J segment 4 bases; nucleotides outside the gene matches: 7. The CDR3 consists of 15 residues. The entire variable domain, with the rest obtained from reference TRBV19 and TRBJ1-2, is as follows: DGGITQSPKYLFRKEGQNVTLSCEQNLNHDAMYWYRQDPGQGLRLIYYSQIVNDFQKGDIAEGYSVSREKKESFPLTVTSAQKNPTAFYLCASINPGQGAYGYTFGSGTRLTVV.

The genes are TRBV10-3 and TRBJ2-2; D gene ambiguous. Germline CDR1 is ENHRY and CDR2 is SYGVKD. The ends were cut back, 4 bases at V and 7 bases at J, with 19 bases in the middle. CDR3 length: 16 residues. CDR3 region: CAISGGSRSSGGELFF. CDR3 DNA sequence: TGTGCCATCAGTGGGGGAAGTAGATCTTCTGGCGGGGAGCTGTTTTTT.

DNA of the CDR3: TGTGCCAGCCCGAGGAGGGGGGGGTTCTACGAGCAGTACTTC. Its protein is CASPRRGGFYEQYF. V and J are TRBV27 and TRBJ2-7; possible D gene TRBD2, 7 bases. The V end was cut by 8 bases, the J end by 3 bases, with 17 bases between. Germline-derived CDR1 and CDR2 are MNHEY and SMNVEV (reference sequence). This CDR3 spans 14 amino acids.

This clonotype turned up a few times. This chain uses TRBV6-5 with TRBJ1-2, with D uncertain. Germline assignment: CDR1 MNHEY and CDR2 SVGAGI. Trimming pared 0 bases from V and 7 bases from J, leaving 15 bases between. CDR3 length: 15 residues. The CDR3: CASSYSNVGVSGYTF. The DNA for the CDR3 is TGTGCCAGCAGTTACTCGAATGTAGGTGTGAGTGGCTACACCTTC.

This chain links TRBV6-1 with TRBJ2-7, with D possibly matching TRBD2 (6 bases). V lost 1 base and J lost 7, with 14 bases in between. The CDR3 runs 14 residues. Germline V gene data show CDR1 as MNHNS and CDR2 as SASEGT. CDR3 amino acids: CASSEVRLAREQYF. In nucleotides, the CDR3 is TGTGCCAGCAGTGAAGTTCGGCTAGCGCGAGAGCAGTACTTC.

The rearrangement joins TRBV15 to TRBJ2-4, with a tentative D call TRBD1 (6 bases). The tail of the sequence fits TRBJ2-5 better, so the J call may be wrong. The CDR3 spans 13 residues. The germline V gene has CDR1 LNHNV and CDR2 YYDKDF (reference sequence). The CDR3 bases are TGTGCCACCAGCAGCGGGACAAGGGAGACCCAGTACTTC. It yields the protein CATSSGTRETQYF.